These T cell receptor beta chains were read from a single sample in a study of cytomegalovirus exposure and HLA in healthy donors. Clones were sequenced by immunoSEQ multiplex PCR, and TCRdb holds only the in-frame ones, with some missing. This sample carries about 65,000 clones, 85% to 95% of them seen once, and the ten largest clones take about 4.4%. Sample: PBMCs. The origin of the receptors is a man aged 18 to 29 in good health and CMV-seropositive. CDR3s include the opening cysteine and the closing phenylalanine or tryptophan. Each record gives: D gene, J gene, V gene, clone size, CDR3 protein, CDR3 DNA. A D gene is named only where the DNA matches it firmly. Clone size appears in some rows only: once, few, many, or a class for an expanded clone.

.	TRBJ2-5	TRBV5-1	.	CASSPRTVQETQYF	TGCGCCAGCAGCCCGAGGACAGTCCAAGAGACCCAGTACTTC
.	TRBJ2-5	TRBV11-3	.	CASSRDKQETQYF	TGTGCCAGCAGCCGGGACAAGCAAGAGACCCAGTACTTC
.	TRBJ1-5	TRBV7-8	.	CASSLEPGRLSNQPQHF	TGTGCCAGCAGCTTAGAACCGGGAAGACTTAGCAATCAGCCCCAGCATTTT
.	TRBJ2-3	TRBV9	.	CASSVGVDAGFTDTQYF	TGTGCCAGCAGCGTAGGGGTGGATGCGGGATTCACAGATACGCAGTATTTT
.	TRBJ2-1	TRBV6-6	.	CASSYITARYNEQFF	TGTGCCAGCAGTTACATAACAGCACGCTACAATGAGCAGTTCTTC
.	TRBJ2-5	TRBV7-9	.	CASSLTTWDKQETQYF	TGTGCCAGCAGCTTAACAACTTGGGACAAGCAAGAGACCCAGTACTTC
TRBD1	TRBJ1-4	TRBV15	.	CATSRKGQEKLFF	TGTGCCACCAGCAGGAAGGGACAGGAAAAACTGTTTTTT
TRBD1	TRBJ1-2	TRBV28	.	CASSHDRGRGYTF	TGTGCCAGCAGTCACGACAGGGGGCGAGGCTACACCTTC
.	TRBJ1-5	TRBV7-9	.	CASSSGGDQPQHF	TGTGCCAGCAGCTCCGGGGGGGATCAGCCCCAGCATTTT
TRBD2	TRBJ2-1	TRBV2	.	CASSDRTSGFNEQFF	TGTGCCAGCAGTGATCGGACTAGCGGCTTCAATGAGCAGTTCTTC
TRBD1	TRBJ2-5	TRBV28	.	CASSPPIRGRRETQYF	TGTGCCAGCAGTCCCCCGATCAGGGGGCGGCGGGAGACCCAGTACTTC
TRBD1	TRBJ1-4	TRBV2	.	CASSGRTGWNIVANEKLFF	TGTGCCAGCAGTGGTCGGACAGGGTGGAATATTGTTGCTAATGAAAAACTGTTTTTT
.	TRBJ2-2	TRBV6-1	.	CASSEERLVYTGELFF	TGTGCCAGCAGTGAAGAGAGGTTGGTTTACACCGGGGAGCTGTTTTTT
.	TRBJ2-7	TRBV5-6	.	CASSLFGGIEQYF	TGTGCCAGCAGCTTGTTCGGCGGGATAGAGCAGTACTTC
.	TRBJ2-2	TRBV5-5	.	CASSLGPRVSVTGELFF	TGTGCCAGCAGCTTGGGCCCCAGGGTGTCGGTGACCGGGGAGCTGTTTTTT
TRBD1	TRBJ1-1	TRBV4-1	.	CASSQLPLTGANTEAFF	TGCGCCAGCAGCCAACTACCTTTAACAGGGGCGAACACTGAAGCTTTCTTT
.	TRBJ1-5	TRBV19	once	CASSKGGPQLDQPQHF	TGTGCCAGTAGTAAGGGAGGGCCCCAATTGGATCAGCCCCAGCATTTT
TRBD2	TRBJ2-1	TRBV5-1	.	CASSLRLAGGPGSYNEQFF	TGCGCCAGCAGTTTACGTCTAGCGGGAGGGCCGGGCTCCTACAATGAGCAGTTCTTC
.	TRBJ2-2	TRBV7-2	.	CALGLATNTGELFF	TGTGCGCTCGGGCTAGCTACGAACACCGGGGAGCTGTTTTTT
TRBD2	TRBJ2-2	TRBV7-3	.	CASSLTSGGLTGELFF	TGTGCCAGCAGCTTAACTAGCGGGGGGTTAACCGGGGAGCTGTTTTTT
TRBD1	TRBJ1-1	TRBV4-1	.	CASSQSTSTGLRIEAFF	TGCGCCAGCAGCCAATCAACCTCGACAGGGCTGAGGATTGAAGCTTTCTTT
.	TRBJ2-2	TRBV5-1	.	CASSLGGTGELFF	TGCGCCAGCAGCTTGGGCGGGACCGGGGAGCTGTTTTTT
.	TRBJ2-5	TRBV15	.	CATSRDPGGVGQETQYF	TGTGCCACCAGCAGAGACCCAGGAGGGGTTGGGCAAGAGACCCAGTACTTC
TRBD2	TRBJ2-5	TRBV7-8	.	CASSYNHRGPGRETQYF	TGTGCCAGCAGCTATAATCACCGGGGCCCCGGGAGGGAGACCCAGTACTTC
TRBD1	TRBJ1-5	TRBV28	.	CASEPGQLQPQHF	TGTGCCAGCGAGCCGGGACAGTTACAGCCCCAGCATTTT
.	TRBJ2-5	TRBV28	.	CASSPSSTQYF	TGTGCCAGCAGTCCGAGCTCGACCCAGTACTTC
TRBD1	TRBJ2-2	TRBV27	.	CASRQGLGTGELFF	TGTGCCAGCCGACAGGGATTGGGAACCGGGGAGCTGTTTTTT
TRBD2	TRBJ2-3	TRBV2	.	CARSAGTTDTQYF	TGTGCCAGATCAGCGGGAACTACAGATACGCAGTATTTT
.	TRBJ1-2	TRBV29-1	.	CSVGGGPGYTF	TGCAGCGTGGGGGGGGGTCCCGGCTACACCTTC
.	TRBJ2-5	TRBV7-9	.	CASSLGGGPETQYF	TGTGCCAGCAGCTTAGGGGGGGGGCCGGAGACCCAGTACTTC
.	TRBJ2-7	TRBV6-1	.	CASSDVRRGGYEQYF	TGTGCCAGCAGTGACGTGAGGCGGGGAGGATACGAGCAGTACTTC
TRBD2	TRBJ2-7	TRBV30	.	CAWSSAAGGFIYEQYF	TGTGCCTGGAGCTCAGCAGCGGGGGGGTTCATCTACGAGCAGTACTTC
TRBD1	TRBJ2-2	TRBV7-9	.	CASNGDRGGAGELFF	TGTGCCAGCAACGGGGACAGGGGAGGGGCCGGGGAGCTGTTTTTT
.	TRBJ1-2	TRBV28	.	CASSLNGYGYTF	TGTGCCAGCAGTTTGAACGGGTATGGCTACACCTTC
TRBD1	TRBJ2-5	TRBV4-1	.	CASSRGQRRQETQYF	TGCGCCAGCAGCCGGGGACAGAGGCGACAAGAGACCCAGTACTTC
.	TRBJ1-4	TRBV5-6	.	CASSFGQNNEKLFF	TGTGCCAGCAGCTTCGGACAGAATAATGAAAAACTGTTTTTT
TRBD2	TRBJ2-1	TRBV5-1	.	CASSLGPGTSSYNEQFF	TGCGCCAGCAGCTTGGGTCCCGGGACTAGCAGCTACAATGAGCAGTTCTTC
.	TRBJ1-5	TRBV28	.	CASRPRRISNQPQHF	TGTGCCAGCAGACCGAGGCGGATTAGCAATCAGCCCCAGCATTTT
TRBD1	TRBJ2-5	TRBV7-8	.	CASSRDRGETQYF	TGTGCCAGCAGTCGCGACAGGGGAGAGACCCAGTACTTC
.	TRBJ1-1	TRBV29-1	.	CSAEPWGGTEAFF	TGCAGCGCCGAACCGTGGGGGGGCACTGAAGCTTTCTTT
.	TRBJ1-3	TRBV2	once	CASRVTGFVDTIYF	TGTGCCAGCAGGGTTACAGGGTTTGTGGACACCATATATTTT
.	TRBJ2-2	TRBV4-1	.	CASSQQQGPMGGELFF	TGCGCCAGCAGCCAACAACAGGGCCCCATGGGCGGGGAGCTGTTTTTT